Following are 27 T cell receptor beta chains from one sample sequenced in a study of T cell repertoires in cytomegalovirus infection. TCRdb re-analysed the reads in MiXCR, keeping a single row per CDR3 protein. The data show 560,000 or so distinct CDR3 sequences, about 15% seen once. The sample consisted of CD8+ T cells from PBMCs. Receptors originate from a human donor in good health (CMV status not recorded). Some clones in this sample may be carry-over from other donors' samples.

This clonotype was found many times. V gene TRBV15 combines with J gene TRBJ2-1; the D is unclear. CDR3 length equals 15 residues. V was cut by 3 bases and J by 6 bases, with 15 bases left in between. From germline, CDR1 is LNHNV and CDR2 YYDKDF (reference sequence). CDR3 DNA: TGTGCCACCAGCAGTATCTCCTTGGCGGTCAATGAGCAGTTCTTC. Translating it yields CATSSISLAVNEQFF. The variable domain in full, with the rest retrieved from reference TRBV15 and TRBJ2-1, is DAMVIQNPRYQVTQFGKPVTLSCSQTLNHNVMYWYQQKSSQAPKLLFHYYDKDFNNEADTPDNFQSRRPNTSFCFLDIRSPGLGDTAMYLCATSSISLAVNEQFFGPGTRLTVL.

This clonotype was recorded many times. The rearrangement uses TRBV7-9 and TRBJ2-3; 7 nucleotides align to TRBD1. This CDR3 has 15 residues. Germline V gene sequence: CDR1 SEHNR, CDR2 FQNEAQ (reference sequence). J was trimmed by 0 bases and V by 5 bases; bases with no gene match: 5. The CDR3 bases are TGTGCCAGCAGCCGGACAGGAGGAAGCACAGATACGCAGTATTTT. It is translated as CASSRTGGSTDTQYF.

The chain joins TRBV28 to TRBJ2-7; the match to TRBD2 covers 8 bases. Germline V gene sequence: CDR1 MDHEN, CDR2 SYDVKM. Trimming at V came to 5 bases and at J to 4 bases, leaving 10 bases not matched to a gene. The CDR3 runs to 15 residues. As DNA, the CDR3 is TGTGCCAGCAGTCCTCAGCGGGAGCCCCATTACGAGCAGTACTTC. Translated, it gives CASSPQREPHYEQYF.

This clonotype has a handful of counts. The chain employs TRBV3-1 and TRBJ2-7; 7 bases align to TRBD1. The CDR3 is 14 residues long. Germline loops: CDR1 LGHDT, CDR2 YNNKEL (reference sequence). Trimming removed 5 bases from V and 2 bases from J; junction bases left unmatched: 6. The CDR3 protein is CASSTHRGTYEQYF. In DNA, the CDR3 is TGTGCCAGCAGCACCCACAGGGGAACCTACGAGCAGTACTTC.

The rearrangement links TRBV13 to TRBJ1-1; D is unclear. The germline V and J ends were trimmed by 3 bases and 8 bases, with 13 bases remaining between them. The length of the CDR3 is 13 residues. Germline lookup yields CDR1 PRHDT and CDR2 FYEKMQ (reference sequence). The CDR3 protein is CASSLENLEEAFF. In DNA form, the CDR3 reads TGTGCCAGCAGCTTGGAGAATCTGGAGGAAGCTTTCTTT.

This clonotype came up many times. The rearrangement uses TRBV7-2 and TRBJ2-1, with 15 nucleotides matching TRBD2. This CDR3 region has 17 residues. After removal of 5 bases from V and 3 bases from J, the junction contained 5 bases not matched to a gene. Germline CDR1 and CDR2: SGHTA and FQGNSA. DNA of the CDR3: TGTGCCAGCAGCCCAGGACTAGCGGGGGGGCGCTACAATGAGCAGTTCTTC. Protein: CASSPGLAGGRYNEQFF.

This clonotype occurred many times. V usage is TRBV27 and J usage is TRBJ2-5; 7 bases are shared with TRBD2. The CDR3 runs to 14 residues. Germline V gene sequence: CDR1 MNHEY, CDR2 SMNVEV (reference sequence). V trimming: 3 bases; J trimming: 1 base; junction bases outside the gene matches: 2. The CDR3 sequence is CASSFGGIQETQYF. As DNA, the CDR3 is TGTGCCAGCAGTTTCGGGGGGATCCAAGAGACCCAGTACTTC.

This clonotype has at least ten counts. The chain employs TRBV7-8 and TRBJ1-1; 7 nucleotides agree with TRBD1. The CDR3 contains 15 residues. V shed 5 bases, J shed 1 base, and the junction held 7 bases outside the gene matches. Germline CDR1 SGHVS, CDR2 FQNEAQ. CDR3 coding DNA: TGTGCCAGCAGCCGTCGAGGGGGCTGGAACACTGAAGCTTTCTTT. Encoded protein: CASSRRGGWNTEAFF.

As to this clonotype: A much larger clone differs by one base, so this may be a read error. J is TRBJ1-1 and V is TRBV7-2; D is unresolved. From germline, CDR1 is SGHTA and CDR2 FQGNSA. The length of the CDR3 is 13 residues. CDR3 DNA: TGTGCCAGCAGCTTCGCGGGCGACACTGAAGCTGTCTTT. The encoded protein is CASSFAGDTEAVF.

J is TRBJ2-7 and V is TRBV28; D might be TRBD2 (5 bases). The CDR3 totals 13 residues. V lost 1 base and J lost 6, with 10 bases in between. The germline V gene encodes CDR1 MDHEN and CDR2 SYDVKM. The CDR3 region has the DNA TGTGCCAGCAGTTTATTTGCCGGGGTCGAGCAGTACTTC. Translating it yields CASSLFAGVEQYF.

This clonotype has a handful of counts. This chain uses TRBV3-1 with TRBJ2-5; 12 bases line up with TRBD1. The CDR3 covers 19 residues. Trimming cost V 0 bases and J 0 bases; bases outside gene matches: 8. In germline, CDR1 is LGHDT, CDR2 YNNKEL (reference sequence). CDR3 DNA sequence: TGTGCCAGCAGCCAAGATCGAGGGACAGGGGGCGCTTACCAAGAGACCCAGTACTTC. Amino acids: CASSQDRGTGGAYQETQYF.

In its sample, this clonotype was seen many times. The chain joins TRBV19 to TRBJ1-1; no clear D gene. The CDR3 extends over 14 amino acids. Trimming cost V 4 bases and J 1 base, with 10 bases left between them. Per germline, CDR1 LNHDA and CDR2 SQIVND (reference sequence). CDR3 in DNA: TGTGCCAGTAGTACCTATCGAGGGAACACTGAAGCTTTCTTT. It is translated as CASSTYRGNTEAFF. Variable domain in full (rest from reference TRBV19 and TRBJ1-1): DGGITQSPKYLFRKEGQNVTLSCEQNLNHDAMYWYRQDPGQGLRLIYYSQIVNDFQKGDIAEGYSVSREKKESFPLTVTSAQKNPTAFYLCASSTYRGNTEAFFGQGTRLTVV.

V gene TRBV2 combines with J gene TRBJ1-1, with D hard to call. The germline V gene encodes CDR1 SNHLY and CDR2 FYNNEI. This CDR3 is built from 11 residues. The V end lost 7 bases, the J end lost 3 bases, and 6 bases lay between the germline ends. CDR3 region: CASIKDTEAFF. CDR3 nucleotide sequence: TGTGCCAGCATCAAGGACACTGAAGCTTTCTTT.

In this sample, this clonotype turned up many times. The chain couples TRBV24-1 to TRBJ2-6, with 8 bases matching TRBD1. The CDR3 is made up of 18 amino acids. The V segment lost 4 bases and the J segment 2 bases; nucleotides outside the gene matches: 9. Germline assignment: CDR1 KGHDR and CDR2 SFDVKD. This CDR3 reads CATSDREDRVTGANVLTF. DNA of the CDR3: TGTGCCACCAGTGACCGCGAGGACAGGGTAACTGGGGCCAACGTCCTGACTTTC.

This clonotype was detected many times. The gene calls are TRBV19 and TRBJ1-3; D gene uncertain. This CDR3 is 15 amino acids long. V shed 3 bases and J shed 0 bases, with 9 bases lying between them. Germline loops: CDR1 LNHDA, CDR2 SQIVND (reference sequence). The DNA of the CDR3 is TGTGCCAGTAGTATCTCCGCGGGCTCTGGAAACACCATATATTTT. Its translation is CASSISAGSGNTIYF.

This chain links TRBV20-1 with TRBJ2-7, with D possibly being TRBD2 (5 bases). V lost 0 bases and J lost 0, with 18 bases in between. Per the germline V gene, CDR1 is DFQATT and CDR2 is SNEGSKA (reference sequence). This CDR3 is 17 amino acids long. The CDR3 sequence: CSARDQSSAGLSYEQYF. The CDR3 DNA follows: TGCAGTGCTAGAGATCAAAGCTCGGCGGGCCTCTCCTACGAGCAGTACTTC.

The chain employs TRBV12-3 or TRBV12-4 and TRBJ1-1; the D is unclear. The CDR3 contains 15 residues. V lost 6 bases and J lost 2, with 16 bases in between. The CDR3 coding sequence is TGTGCCAGCAGATCTCCCGGACGGAAAAACACTGAAGCTTTCTTT. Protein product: CASRSPGRKNTEAFF.

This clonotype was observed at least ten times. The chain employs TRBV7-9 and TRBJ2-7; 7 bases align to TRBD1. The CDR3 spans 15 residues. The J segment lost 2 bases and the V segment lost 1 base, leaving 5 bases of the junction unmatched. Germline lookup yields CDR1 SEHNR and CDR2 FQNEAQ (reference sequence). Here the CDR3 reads CASSLGQGVTYEQYF. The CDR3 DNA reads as TGTGCCAGCAGCTTAGGACAGGGAGTAACCTACGAGCAGTACTTC.

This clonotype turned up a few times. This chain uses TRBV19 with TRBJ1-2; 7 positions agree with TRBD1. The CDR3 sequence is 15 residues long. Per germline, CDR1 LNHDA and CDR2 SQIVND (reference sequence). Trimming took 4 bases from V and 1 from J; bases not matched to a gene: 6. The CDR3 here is CASSTWDSFNYGYTF. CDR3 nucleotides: TGTGCCAGTAGTACTTGGGACAGTTTTAACTATGGCTACACCTTC.

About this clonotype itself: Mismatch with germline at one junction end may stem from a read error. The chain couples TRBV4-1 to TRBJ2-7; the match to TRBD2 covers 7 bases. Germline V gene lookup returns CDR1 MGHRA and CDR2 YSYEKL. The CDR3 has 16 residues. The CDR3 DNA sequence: TGTGCCAGCAGCCTCCTAGCGGAGCCCGGCGACTACGAGCAGTACTTC. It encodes CASSLLAEPGDYEQYF.

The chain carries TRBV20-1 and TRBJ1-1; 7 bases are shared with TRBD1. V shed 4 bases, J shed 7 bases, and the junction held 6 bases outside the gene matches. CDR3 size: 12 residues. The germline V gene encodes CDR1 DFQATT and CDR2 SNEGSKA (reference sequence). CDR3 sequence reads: CSATNRGGEAFF. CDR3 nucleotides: TGCAGTGCTACTAACAGGGGCGGTGAAGCTTTCTTT.

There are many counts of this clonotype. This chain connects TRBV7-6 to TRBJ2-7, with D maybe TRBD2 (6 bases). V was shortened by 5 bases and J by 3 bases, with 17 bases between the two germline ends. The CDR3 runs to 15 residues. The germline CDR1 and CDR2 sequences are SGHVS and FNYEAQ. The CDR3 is CASSRGSGGNYEQYF. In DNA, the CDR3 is TGTGCCAGCAGCCGTGGGTCCGGGGGTAACTACGAGCAGTACTTC.

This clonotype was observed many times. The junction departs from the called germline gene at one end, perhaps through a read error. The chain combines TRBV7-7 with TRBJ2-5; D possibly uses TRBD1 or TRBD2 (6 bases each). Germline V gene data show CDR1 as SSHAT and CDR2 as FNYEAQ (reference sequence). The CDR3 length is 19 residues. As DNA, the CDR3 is TGTGCTAGCAGCTCCTGGGGCAGGGGAAGGAGGGGCGTCCGCGAGACCCAGTACTTC. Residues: CASSSWGRGRRGVRETQYF.

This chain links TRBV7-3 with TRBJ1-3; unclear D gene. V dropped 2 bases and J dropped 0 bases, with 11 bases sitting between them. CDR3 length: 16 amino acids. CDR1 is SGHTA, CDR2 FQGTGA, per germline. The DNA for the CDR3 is TGTGCCAGCAGCTTATATGCGTTGCTCTCTGGAAACACCATATATTTT. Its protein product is CASSLYALLSGNTIYF.

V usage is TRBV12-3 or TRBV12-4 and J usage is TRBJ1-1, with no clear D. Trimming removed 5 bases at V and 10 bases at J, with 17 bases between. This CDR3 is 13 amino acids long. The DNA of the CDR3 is TGTGCCAGCAGTAATTCTAAGGTCCAGAGAGCTTTCTTT. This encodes CASSNSKVQRAFF.

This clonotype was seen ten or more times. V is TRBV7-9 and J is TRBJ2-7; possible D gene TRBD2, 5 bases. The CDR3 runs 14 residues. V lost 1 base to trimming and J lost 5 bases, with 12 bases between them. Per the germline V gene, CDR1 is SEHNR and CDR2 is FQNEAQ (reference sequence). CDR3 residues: CASSLVSGGNEQYF. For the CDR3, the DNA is TGTGCCAGCAGCTTAGTTTCAGGAGGAAACGAGCAGTACTTC.

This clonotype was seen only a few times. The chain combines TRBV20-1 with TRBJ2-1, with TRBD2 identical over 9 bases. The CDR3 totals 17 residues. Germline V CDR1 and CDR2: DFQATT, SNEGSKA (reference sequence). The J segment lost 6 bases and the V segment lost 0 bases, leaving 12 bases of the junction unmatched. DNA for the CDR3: TGCAGTGCTAGAGATTTAGGGGCGGGAGGGCCTGCCAATGAGCAGTTCTTC. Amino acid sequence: CSARDLGAGGPANEQFF.